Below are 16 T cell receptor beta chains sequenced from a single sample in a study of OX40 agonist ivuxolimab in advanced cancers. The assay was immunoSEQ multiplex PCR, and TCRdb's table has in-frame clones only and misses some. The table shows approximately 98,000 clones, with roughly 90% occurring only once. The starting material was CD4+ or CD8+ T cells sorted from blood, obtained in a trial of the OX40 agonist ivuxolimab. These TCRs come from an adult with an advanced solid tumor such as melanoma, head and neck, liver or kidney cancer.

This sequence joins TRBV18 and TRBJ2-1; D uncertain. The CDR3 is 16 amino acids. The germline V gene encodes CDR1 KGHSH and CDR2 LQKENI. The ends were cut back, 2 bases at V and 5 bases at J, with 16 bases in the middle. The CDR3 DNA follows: TGTGCCAGCTCACCAAGGGCCTTGACCAGACACAATGAGCAGTTCTTC. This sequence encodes CASSPRALTRHNEQFF.

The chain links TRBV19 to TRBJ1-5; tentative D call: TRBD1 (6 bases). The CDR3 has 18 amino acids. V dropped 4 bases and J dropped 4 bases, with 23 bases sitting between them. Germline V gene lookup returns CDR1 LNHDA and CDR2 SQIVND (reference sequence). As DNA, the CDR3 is TGTGCCAGTAGTACCCCCGCAGGGGCTTTGAGACAAAATCAGCCCCAGCATTTT. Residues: CASSTPAGALRQNQPQHF.

CDR3 nucleotide sequence: TGTGCCAGCAGCCCTACTTACGACTATGGCTACACCTTC. Its protein product is CASSPTYDYGYTF. The chain carries TRBV7-6 and TRBJ1-2; D remains unclear. Germline CDR1 SGHVS, CDR2 FNYEAQ. Trimming shortened V by 5 bases and J by 3 bases, and 10 bases separated the two germline ends. This CDR3 has 13 amino acids.

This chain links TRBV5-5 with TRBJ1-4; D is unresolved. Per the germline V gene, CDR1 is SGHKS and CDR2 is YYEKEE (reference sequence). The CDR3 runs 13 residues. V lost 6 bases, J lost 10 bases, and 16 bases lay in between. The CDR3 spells CASTSDPTGKLFF. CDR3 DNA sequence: TGTGCCAGCACTTCGGATCCCACCGGAAAACTGTTTTTT.

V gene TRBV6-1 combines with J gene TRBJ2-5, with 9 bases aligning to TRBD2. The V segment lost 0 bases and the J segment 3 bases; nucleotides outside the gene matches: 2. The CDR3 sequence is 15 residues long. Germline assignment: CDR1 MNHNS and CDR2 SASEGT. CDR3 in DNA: TGTGCCAGCAGTGAAGCGGCTAGCGGGGAAGAGACCCAGTACTTC. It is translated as CASSEAASGEETQYF.

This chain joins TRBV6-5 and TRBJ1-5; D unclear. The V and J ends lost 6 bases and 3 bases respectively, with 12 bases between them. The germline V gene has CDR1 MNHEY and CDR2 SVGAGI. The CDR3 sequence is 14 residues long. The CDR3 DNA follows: TGTGCCAGCAGCGAGTTCGGGGACAATCAGCCCCAGCATTTT. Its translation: CASSEFGDNQPQHF.

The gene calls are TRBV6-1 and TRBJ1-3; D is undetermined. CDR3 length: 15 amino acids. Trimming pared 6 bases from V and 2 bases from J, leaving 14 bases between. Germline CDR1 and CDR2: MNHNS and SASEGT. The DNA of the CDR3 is TGTGCCAGCAGAGCTGCAGGTGGTGCTGGAAACACCATATATTTT. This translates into CASRAAGGAGNTIYF.

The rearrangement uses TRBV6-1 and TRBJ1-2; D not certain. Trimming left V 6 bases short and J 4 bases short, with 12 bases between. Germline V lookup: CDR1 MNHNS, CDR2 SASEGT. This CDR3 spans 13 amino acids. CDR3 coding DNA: TGTGCCAGCAGCCCAGACGGACGCTATGGCTACACCTTC. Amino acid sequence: CASSPDGRYGYTF.

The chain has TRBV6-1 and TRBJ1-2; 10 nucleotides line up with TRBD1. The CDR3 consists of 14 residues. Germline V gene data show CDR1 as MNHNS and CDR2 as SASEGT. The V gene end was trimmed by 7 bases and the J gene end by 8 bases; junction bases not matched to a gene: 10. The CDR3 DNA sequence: TGTGCCAGCAAAGCCGGGACAGGGGTGTTCGGCTACACCTTC. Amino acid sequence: CASKAGTGVFGYTF.

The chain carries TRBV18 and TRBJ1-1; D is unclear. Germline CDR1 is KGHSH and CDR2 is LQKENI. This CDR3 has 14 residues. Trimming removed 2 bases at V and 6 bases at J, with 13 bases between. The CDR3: CASSPMENGAEAFF. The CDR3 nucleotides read TGTGCCAGCTCACCAATGGAAAATGGGGCTGAAGCTTTCTTT.

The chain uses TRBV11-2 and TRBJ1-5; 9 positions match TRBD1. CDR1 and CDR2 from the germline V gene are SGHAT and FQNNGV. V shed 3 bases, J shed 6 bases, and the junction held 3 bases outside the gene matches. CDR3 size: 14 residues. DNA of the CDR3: TGTGCCAGCAGCTTTCCGGGACAGGGTCAGCCCCAGCATTTT. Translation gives CASSFPGQGQPQHF. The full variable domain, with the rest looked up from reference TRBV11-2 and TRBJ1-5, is EAGVAQSPRYKIIEKRQSVAFWCNPISGHATLYWYQQILGQGPKLLIQFQNNGVVDDSQLPKDRFSAERLKGVDSTLKIQPAKLEDSAVYLCASSFPGQGQPQHFGDGTRLSIL.

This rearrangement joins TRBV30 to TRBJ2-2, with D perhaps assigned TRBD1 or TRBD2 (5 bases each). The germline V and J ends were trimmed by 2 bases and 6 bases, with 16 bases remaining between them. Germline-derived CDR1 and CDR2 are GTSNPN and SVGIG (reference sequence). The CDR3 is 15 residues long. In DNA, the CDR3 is TGTGCCTGGAGTTCACAGGCCCAGCGGCCCGGGGAGCTGTTTTTT. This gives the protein CAWSSQAQRPGELFF.

The CDR3 sequence: CASRPRTEQYF. The CDR3 region has the DNA TGTGCAAGTCGCCCACGGACGGAGCAGTACTTC. The chain carries TRBV12-2 and TRBJ2-5. TRBV12-2 is labeled a pseudogene. CDR3 size: 11 residues.

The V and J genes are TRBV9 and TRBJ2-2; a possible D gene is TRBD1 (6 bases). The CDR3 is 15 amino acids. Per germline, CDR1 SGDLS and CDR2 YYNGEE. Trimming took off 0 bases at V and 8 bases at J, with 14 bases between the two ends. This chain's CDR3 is CASSVAGRGKGELFF. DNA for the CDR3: TGTGCCAGCAGCGTAGCGGGCAGGGGAAAAGGGGAGCTGTTTTTT.

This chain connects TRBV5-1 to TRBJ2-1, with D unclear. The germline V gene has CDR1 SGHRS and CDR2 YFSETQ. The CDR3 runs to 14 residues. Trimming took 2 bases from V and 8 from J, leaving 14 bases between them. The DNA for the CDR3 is TGCGCCAGCAGCTTAGGGCCCGCCCGGGATGAGCAGTTCTTC. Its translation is CASSLGPARDEQFF.

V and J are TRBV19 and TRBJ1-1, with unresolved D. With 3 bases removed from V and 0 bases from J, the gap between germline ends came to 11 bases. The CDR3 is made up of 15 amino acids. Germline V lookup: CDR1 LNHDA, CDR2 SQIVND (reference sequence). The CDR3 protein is CASSIRPSLNTEAFF. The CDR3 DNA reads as TGTGCCAGTAGTATTAGACCGAGTCTGAACACTGAAGCTTTCTTT.